This is a list of T cell receptor beta chains from one sample in a study of blood T cell repertoires in COVID-19. Some clones are missing from TCRdb's copy, which holds only in-frame ones; the method was immunoSEQ multiplex PCR. The data hold around 55,000 clones, with 90% observed a single time. The source material was peripheral blood. The receptors shown here come from a man aged 35-49 years with acute or convalescent COVID-19. The CDR3 runs from the conserved cysteine through the conserved F or W. The D gene is left open where the match is weak. Not all rows give a size; the values are once, few, many and, for expanded clones, a class.

v_gene: TRBV30; d_gene: .; abundance: .; j_gene: TRBJ2-1; CDR3nt: TGTGCCTGGAGTGTAGTCTACCACAATGAGCAGTTCTTC; CDR3aa: CAWSVVYHNEQFF
v_gene: TRBV12-3/TRBV12-4; d_gene: TRBD1; abundance: few; j_gene: TRBJ1-2; CDR3nt: TGTGCCAGCAGTGGGGGACAGGGCGGTGGCTACACCTTC; CDR3aa: CASSGGQGGGYTF
v_gene: TRBV30; d_gene: .; abundance: .; j_gene: TRBJ2-6; CDR3nt: TGTGCCTCTCGGGACAAATCCAACGTCCTGACTTTC; CDR3aa: CASRDKSNVLTF
v_gene: TRBV6-5; d_gene: .; abundance: .; j_gene: TRBJ2-5; CDR3nt: TGTGCCAGCCGTCGGGAGACCCAGTACTTC; CDR3aa: CASRRETQYF
v_gene: TRBV11-2; d_gene: TRBD1; abundance: .; j_gene: TRBJ1-2; CDR3nt: TGTGCCAGCAGCTTAGAGGCCATGGACAGGGGTTATGGCTACACCTTC; CDR3aa: CASSLEAMDRGYGYTF
v_gene: TRBV6-5; d_gene: TRBD1; abundance: once; j_gene: TRBJ1-6; CDR3nt: TGTGCCAGCAAATCGCAGGGGGCTAGTTCACCCCTCCACTTT; CDR3aa: CASKSQGASSPLHF
v_gene: TRBV5-1; d_gene: TRBD1; abundance: .; j_gene: TRBJ1-6; CDR3nt: TGCGCCAGCAGCTTGTCTGGGACAGGGAATTCACCCCTCCACTTT; CDR3aa: CASSLSGTGNSPLHF
v_gene: TRBV9; d_gene: TRBD1; abundance: .; j_gene: TRBJ2-5; CDR3nt: TGTGCCAGCAGCGTAGCTGGGACAGGGGCCCAGACCCAGTACTTC; CDR3aa: CASSVAGTGAQTQYF
v_gene: TRBV9; d_gene: .; abundance: few; j_gene: TRBJ1-3; CDR3nt: TGTGCCAGCAGCGTAGGTTCCGGGTCTGGAAACACCATATATTTT; CDR3aa: CASSVGSGSGNTIYF
v_gene: TRBV20-1; d_gene: TRBD2; abundance: .; j_gene: TRBJ2-7; CDR3nt: TGCAGTGCCAGGACTAGTAACGAGCAGTACTTC; CDR3aa: CSARTSNEQYF
v_gene: TRBV19; d_gene: .; abundance: once; j_gene: TRBJ1-1; CDR3nt: TGTGCCAGTGGAGGCTACGAGTGGGCTGAAGCTTTCTTT; CDR3aa: CASGGYEWAEAFF
v_gene: TRBV3-1/TRBV3-2; d_gene: TRBD2; abundance: .; j_gene: TRBJ2-2; CDR3nt: TGTGCCAGCAGCGTCACTAGCGGGAGGGTGAACACCGGGGAGCTGTTTTTT; CDR3aa: CASSVTSGRVNTGELFF
v_gene: TRBV9; d_gene: .; abundance: medium-sized; j_gene: TRBJ2-7; CDR3nt: TGTGCCAGCAGCGTAGCCACCGGACGGACATCCGAGCAGTACTTC; CDR3aa: CASSVATGRTSEQYF
v_gene: TRBV6-4; d_gene: .; abundance: .; j_gene: TRBJ2-3; CDR3nt: TGTGCCAGCAGTGACCGCGCGGGGCCCCGGGATACGCAGTATTTT; CDR3aa: CASSDRAGPRDTQYF
v_gene: TRBV18; d_gene: .; abundance: .; j_gene: TRBJ1-5; CDR3nt: TGTGCCAGCTCACCCGACAAAAATCAGCCCCAGCATTTT; CDR3aa: CASSPDKNQPQHF
v_gene: TRBV19; d_gene: .; abundance: once; j_gene: TRBJ2-1; CDR3nt: TGTGCCAGTAGTACGTATTACAATGAGCAGTTCTTC; CDR3aa: CASSTYYNEQFF
v_gene: TRBV9; d_gene: .; abundance: .; j_gene: TRBJ1-3; CDR3nt: TGTGCCAGCAGCGTAGCAGGTACCGGAAACACCATATATTTT; CDR3aa: CASSVAGTGNTIYF
v_gene: TRBV3-1/TRBV3-2; d_gene: TRBD2; abundance: .; j_gene: TRBJ2-7; CDR3nt: TGTGCCAGCAGCCAAGGGTCTAGCGGGAGGGTTCAGTACTTC; CDR3aa: CASSQGSSGRVQYF
v_gene: TRBV29-1; d_gene: .; abundance: .; j_gene: TRBJ1-2; CDR3nt: TGCAGCGCAATGGCTCCTGGTTGGGGCTACACCTTC; CDR3aa: CSAMAPGWGYTF
v_gene: TRBV7-6; d_gene: TRBD2; abundance: .; j_gene: TRBJ2-5; CDR3nt: TGTGCCAGCAGCCCGGGGGGTAGCGGTTCAGAGACCCAGTACTTC; CDR3aa: CASSPGGSGSETQYF
v_gene: TRBV30; d_gene: .; abundance: .; j_gene: TRBJ1-5; CDR3nt: TGTGCCTGGTCAGGGTCAGGGAGCAATCAGCCCCAGCATTTT; CDR3aa: CAWSGSGSNQPQHF
v_gene: TRBV29-1; d_gene: .; abundance: few; j_gene: TRBJ2-1; CDR3nt: TGCAGCGTTTCCGGGAGCTACAATGAGCAGTTCTTC; CDR3aa: CSVSGSYNEQFF
v_gene: TRBV11-2; d_gene: .; abundance: .; j_gene: TRBJ2-7; CDR3nt: TGTGCCAGCAGCTCCTACTACGAGCAGTACTTC; CDR3aa: CASSSYYEQYF
v_gene: TRBV11-3; d_gene: .; abundance: few; j_gene: TRBJ2-7; CDR3nt: TGTGCCAGCAGCTTACAAGGCGGATACGAGCAGTACTTC; CDR3aa: CASSLQGGYEQYF
v_gene: TRBV23-1; d_gene: .; abundance: .; j_gene: TRBJ1-6; CDR3nt: TGCGCCAGCAAAACCGAGGTAAGGGGGTCGCGCCGGAATTCACCCCTCCACTTT; CDR3aa: CASKTEVRGSRRNSPLHF
v_gene: TRBV27; d_gene: .; abundance: .; j_gene: TRBJ2-3; CDR3nt: TGTGCCAGCGGCTATGTGGGGACTAGCACAGATACGCAGTATTTT; CDR3aa: CASGYVGTSTDTQYF
v_gene: TRBV6-4; d_gene: TRBD1; abundance: .; j_gene: TRBJ2-1; CDR3nt: TGTGCCAGCAGTGGGGAACAGGGGGCCTATGAGCAGTTCTTC; CDR3aa: CASSGEQGAYEQFF
v_gene: TRBV25-1; d_gene: .; abundance: .; j_gene: TRBJ1-6; CDR3nt: TGTGCCAGCAGTGAATCGGGGGGTTTTAATTCACCCCTCCACTTT; CDR3aa: CASSESGGFNSPLHF
v_gene: TRBV11-3; d_gene: .; abundance: .; j_gene: TRBJ2-2; CDR3nt: TGTGCCAGCAGCCCCCCTGAAGGGGTCGACACCGGGGAGCTGTTTTTT; CDR3aa: CASSPPEGVDTGELFF
v_gene: TRBV30; d_gene: TRBD1; abundance: .; j_gene: TRBJ2-1; CDR3nt: TGTGCCTGGCGCGTCTCAGGGGGTCGGGAGCAGTTCTTC; CDR3aa: CAWRVSGGREQFF
v_gene: TRBV6-2/TRBV6-3; d_gene: TRBD2; abundance: .; j_gene: TRBJ2-3; CDR3nt: TGTGCCAGCAGTTCCCTTAGCGGGGGGAGAGGAGATACGCAGTATTTT; CDR3aa: CASSSLSGGRGDTQYF
v_gene: TRBV6-5; d_gene: .; abundance: .; j_gene: TRBJ2-2; CDR3nt: TGTGCCAGCAGTTACAACAGACTAGAGAACACCGGGGAGCTGTTTTTT; CDR3aa: CASSYNRLENTGELFF
v_gene: TRBV9; d_gene: .; abundance: .; j_gene: TRBJ2-1; CDR3nt: TGTGCCAGCAGCGCCGCCCAGGAAAACAATGAGCAGTTCTTC; CDR3aa: CASSAAQENNEQFF
v_gene: TRBV11-2; d_gene: TRBD2; abundance: .; j_gene: TRBJ2-4; CDR3nt: TGTGCCAGCAGCTCCAGGACTAGCGTGAGTCTGGGCAAAAACATTCAGTACTTC; CDR3aa: CASSSRTSVSLGKNIQYF
v_gene: TRBV18; d_gene: .; abundance: .; j_gene: TRBJ1-4; CDR3nt: TGTGCCAGCTCCCCCGGGGACACGTCCGAAAAACTGTTTTTT; CDR3aa: CASSPGDTSEKLFF
v_gene: TRBV6-7; d_gene: .; abundance: .; j_gene: TRBJ2-3; CDR3nt: TGTGCCAGCAGTTACGGTCGGTATACGCAGTATTTT; CDR3aa: CASSYGRYTQYF
v_gene: TRBV19; d_gene: .; abundance: .; j_gene: TRBJ1-5; CDR3nt: TGTGCCAGTAGTGCCCGCGGGGCTGGAGGGGTCGGTCAGCCCCAGCATTTT; CDR3aa: CASSARGAGGVGQPQHF
v_gene: TRBV25-1; d_gene: .; abundance: .; j_gene: TRBJ2-7; CDR3nt: TGTGCCAGCAGTGACACTCCCGGCCCCAGCGGCTCCTACGAGCAGTACTTC; CDR3aa: CASSDTPGPSGSYEQYF
v_gene: TRBV30; d_gene: TRBD1; abundance: .; j_gene: TRBJ1-2; CDR3nt: TGTGCCTGGGCCAACATAGGGGGCAGCTATGGCTACACCTTC; CDR3aa: CAWANIGGSYGYTF
v_gene: TRBV15; d_gene: .; abundance: .; j_gene: TRBJ1-2; CDR3nt: TGTGCCACCAGCAGAGATGGCCGCCACACCTTC; CDR3aa: CATSRDGRHTF
v_gene: TRBV6-1; d_gene: TRBD2; abundance: .; j_gene: TRBJ2-3; CDR3nt: TGTGCCAGCAGTGAACCTAGCGGGAGCCCAGATACGCAGTATTTT; CDR3aa: CASSEPSGSPDTQYF